This TCR beta chain was sequenced in a study of T-cell memory formation after mild COVID-19. Study context: Each donor largely had its own TCR clusters.

Germline assignment: CDR1 DFQATT and CDR2 SNEGSKA (reference sequence). Trimming took 4 bases from V and 0 from J, leaving 23 bases between them. CDR3 length equals 18 residues. This clonotype was recorded at least ten times. TCRdb redid the calling of the 5' RACE reads with MiXCR, one entry per CDR3 protein. The sample has approximately 100,000 distinct CDR3 sequences; over 8.5% are singletons. Input material: PBMCs or a T cell subset sorted from them (not recorded which). The TCR originated in a man aged 18 to 29 who had mild COVID-19 (a few samples of this study predate the infection). Cell type and time point are not known. This chain connects TRBV20-1 to TRBJ2-3; the D gene is possibly TRBD2 (7 bases). The CDR3 coding sequence is TGCAGTGCTACCCGCGGGGGCCCCGCCTCTCTGAGCACAGATACGCAGTATTTT. It codes for CSATRGGPASLSTDTQYF.